The 23 T cell receptor beta chains given below trace back to one sample, sequenced in a study of blood T cell repertoires in COVID-19. Profiling relied on immunoSEQ multiplex PCR, and the TCRdb table lists in-frame clones only, not all of them. Found here are fewer than 250,000 clones, around 82% of them singletons; the top ten hold roughly a sixth. Sequenced material: PBMCs or T cells enriched from blood (not recorded which). These receptors came from a woman between 45 and 60 years old with acute COVID-19.

This chain joins TRBV2 and TRBJ1-3, with D possibly TRBD1 on 6 matching bases. Trimming shortened V by 5 bases and J by 0 bases, and 11 bases separated the two germline ends. This CDR3 region has 15 residues. Germline-derived CDR1 and CDR2 are SNHLY and FYNNEI. CDR3 residues: CASSPTGRSGNTIYF. The DNA for the CDR3 is TGTGCCAGCAGTCCGACAGGCCGCTCTGGAAACACCATATATTTT.

V usage is TRBV5-4 and J usage is TRBJ1-5; D might be TRBD1 (6 bases). The CDR3 spans 14 residues. Trimming took 5 bases from V and 2 from J, leaving 11 bases between them. Germline CDR1 is SGHNT and CDR2 is YYREEE (reference sequence). The CDR3 reads CASSMGGRNQPQHF. In DNA, the CDR3 is TGTGCCAGCAGTATGGGGGGGCGCAATCAGCCCCAGCATTTT.

The chain links TRBV7-7 to TRBJ2-2; D gene unclear. V lost 5 bases to trimming and J lost 2 bases, with 18 bases between them. The germline V gene encodes CDR1 SSHAT and CDR2 FNYEAQ (reference sequence). The CDR3 loop spans 17 amino acids. In nucleotides, the CDR3 is TGTGCCAGCAGCCTCGGTTGGCAGGCCCCTAACACCGGGGAGCTGTTTTTT. This translates into CASSLGWQAPNTGELFF. Full variable domain (rest looked up from reference TRBV7-7 and TRBJ2-2): GAGVSQSPRYKVTKRGQDVTLRCDPISSHATLYWYQQALGQGPEFLTYFNYEAQPDKSGLPSDRFSAERPEGSISTLTIQRTEQRDSAMYRCASSLGWQAPNTGELFFGEGSRLTVL.

This chain links TRBV3-1 (or the pseudogene TRBV3-2) with TRBJ1-5, with unresolved D. Germline V gene data show CDR1 as LGHDT and CDR2 as YNNKEL (reference sequence). The CDR3 covers 15 residues. V was cut by 1 base and J by 11 bases, with 18 bases left in between. Written as DNA, the CDR3 is TGTGCCAGCAGCCAAGTAAAAAATTGGATCCTAGCCCAGCATTTT. It specifies CASSQVKNWILAQHF.

At least ten counts were recorded for this clone. The chain links TRBV18 to TRBJ1-1; perhaps TRBD1 as D (6 bases). Trimming took 4 bases from V and 7 from J, leaving 16 bases between them. The CDR3 runs 14 residues. Germline assignment: CDR1 KGHSH and CDR2 LQKENI. The CDR3 region is CASSRQGPTFEAFF. CDR3 DNA sequence: TGTGCCAGCTCACGCCAGGGGCCCACCTTTGAAGCTTTCTTT.

The CDR3 spells CASSQFGGQETQYF. The CDR3 nucleotides are TGTGCCAGCAGTCAATTCGGGGGTCAAGAGACCCAGTACTTC. The chain has TRBV6-2 or TRBV6-3 and TRBJ2-5, with D possibly TRBD2 on 6 matching bases. CDR1 is MNHEY, CDR2 SVGEGT, per germline. The CDR3 totals 14 residues. V was cut by 5 bases and J by 2 bases, with 12 bases left in between.

V gene TRBV9 combines with J gene TRBJ2-2; no definite D call. The V and J ends lost 0 bases and 8 bases respectively, with 11 bases between them. CDR3 length: 14 residues. Germline V lookup: CDR1 SGDLS, CDR2 YYNGEE. CDR3 sequence (DNA): TGTGCCAGCAGCGTAGGGGTTAGCCCTGGGGAGCTGTTTTTT. Encoded protein: CASSVGVSPGELFF.

The V gene is TRBV29-1, the J gene TRBJ2-2; 9 bases map to TRBD1. The CDR3 runs to 14 residues. The junction had 7 bases not matched to a gene; V was cut back by 3 bases and J by 8 bases. Germline loops: CDR1 SQVTM, CDR2 ANQGSEA. CDR3 amino acids: CSVDAGQGSGELFF. Here the CDR3 DNA reads TGCAGCGTTGACGCGGGACAGGGTTCTGGGGAGCTGTTTTTT.

This clone came up a few times. The genes are TRBV18 and TRBJ1-5; 7 positions agree with TRBD1. Germline-derived CDR1 and CDR2 are KGHSH and LQKENI. Trimming at V came to 3 bases and at J to 4 bases, leaving 12 bases not matched to a gene. CDR3 length equals 17 residues. The CDR3 DNA reads as TGTGCCAGCTCACCCGCCCCCCCGGGACAGCGAAATCAGCCCCAGCATTTT. It is translated as CASSPAPPGQRNQPQHF.

This chain links TRBV9 with TRBJ2-3, with 11 bases lining up with TRBD2. Germline V gene data show CDR1 as SGDLS and CDR2 as YYNGEE. V shed 3 bases, J shed 6 bases, and the junction held 12 bases outside the gene matches. The CDR3 totals 17 residues. In DNA form, the CDR3 reads TGTGCCAGCAGCGACCGTTTAGCGGGGGGGCCGGTCGATACGCAGTATTTT. Its protein product is CASSDRLAGGPVDTQYF. The whole variable domain, remainder taken from reference TRBV9 and TRBJ2-3, is DSGVTQTPKHLITATGQRVTLRCSPRSGDLSVYWYQQSLDQGLQFLIQYYNGEERAKGNILERFSAQQFPDLHSELNLSSLELGDSALYFCASSDRLAGGPVDTQYFGPGTRLTVL.

The chain combines TRBV27 with TRBJ1-5; tentatively, D is TRBD1 (5 bases). The V gene's germline CDR1 is MNHEY and CDR2 SMNVEV (reference sequence). The CDR3 is 14 residues long. V lost 3 bases to trimming and J lost 0 bases, with 6 bases between them. CDR3 DNA sequence: TGTGCCAGCAGTTTGGGGCCTAGCAATCAGCCCCAGCATTTT. Protein product: CASSLGPSNQPQHF.

The chain is built from TRBV28 and TRBJ2-3; possible D gene TRBD2, 5 bases. The CDR3 sequence is 12 residues long. V was shortened by 6 bases and J by 6 bases, with 10 bases between the two germline ends. Germline V gene sequence: CDR1 MDHEN, CDR2 SYDVKM. The CDR3, as DNA: TGTGCCAGCAGGGAGGAGTCCGATACGCAGTATTTT. As protein: CASREESDTQYF.

The chain has TRBV28 and TRBJ1-2; 9 bases line up with TRBD1. The CDR3 sequence is 15 residues long. CDR1 is MDHEN and CDR2 is SYDVKM in the germline V gene. V lost 10 bases to trimming and J lost 2 bases; unmatched junction nucleotides: 11. The CDR3 DNA is TGTGCCACCGTCCCGGGACAGGGATCCAACTATGGCTACACCTTC. It encodes CATVPGQGSNYGYTF.

The J gene is TRBJ1-4, the V gene TRBV7-2; D is perhaps TRBD1 (5 bases). Trimming shortened V by 5 bases and J by 5 bases, and 18 bases separated the two germline ends. CDR3 length: 16 residues. Germline V lookup: CDR1 SGHTA, CDR2 FQGNSA. The CDR3 DNA reads as TGTGCCAGCAGCCTCAAAGGGGCAGGCGAGAATGAAAAACTGTTTTTT. Its protein is CASSLKGAGENEKLFF.

The chain links TRBV19 to TRBJ2-3; 7 nucleotides agree with TRBD1. This CDR3 has 15 amino acids. The V and J ends lost 5 bases and 0 bases, in that order; junction bases with no gene match: 5. CDR1 and CDR2 (germline): LNHDA, SQIVND (reference sequence). CDR3 in DNA: TGTGCCAGTAGTCCTCAACAGGGGAGCACAGATACGCAGTATTTT. It is translated as CASSPQQGSTDTQYF.

This clone was counted a few times. Written as DNA, the CDR3 is TGTGCCAGCAGCTTGGCACAGGGTGGTGGTAGCAATCAGCCCCAGCATTTT. This encodes CASSLAQGGGSNQPQHF. V is TRBV5-5 and J is TRBJ1-5; weak D call: TRBD1 (6 bases). The CDR3 length is 17 residues. CDR1 and CDR2 from the germline V gene are SGHKS and YYEKEE (reference sequence). Trimming took 0 bases from V and 0 from J, leaving 13 bases between them.

The V call is TRBV5-1, the J call TRBJ1-4; possibly TRBD1 for D (6 bases). CDR3 length: 14 amino acids. V shed 3 bases and J shed 5 bases, with 11 bases lying between them. Germline values: CDR1 SGHRS, CDR2 YFSETQ. The CDR3 sequence is CASSSQGGNEKLFF. As DNA, the CDR3 is TGCGCCAGCAGCTCACAAGGGGGAAATGAAAAACTGTTTTTT. The complete variable domain, with remaining parts taken from reference TRBV5-1 and TRBJ1-4, reads KAGVTQTPRYLIKTRGQQVTLSCSPISGHRSVSWYQQTPGQGLQFLFEYFSETQRNKGNFPGRFSGRQFSNSRSEMNVSTLELGDSALYLCASSSQGGNEKLFFGSGTQLSVL.

The V gene is TRBV18, the J gene TRBJ1-2, with a tentative D call TRBD1 (6 bases). Germline V gene sequence: CDR1 KGHSH, CDR2 LQKENI. V was clipped by 3 bases and J by 4 bases, with 18 bases between them. The length of the CDR3 is 16 residues. The CDR3 DNA is TGTGCCAGCTCACCTTACTCAGGGGACGACCTCTATGGCTACACCTTC. It yields the protein CASSPYSGDDLYGYTF.

This chain links TRBV6-1 with TRBJ1-3; unclear D gene. Germline V gives CDR1 MNHNS, CDR2 SASEGT. The CDR3 spans 14 residues. The V and J ends lost 3 bases and 3 bases respectively, with 9 bases between them. The CDR3 loop is CASSEYGGGNTIYF. CDR3 coding DNA: TGTGCCAGCAGTGAGTACGGAGGTGGAAACACCATATATTTT.

The chain links TRBV6-5 to TRBJ1-1; no clear D gene. Looked up from germline, CDR1 is MNHEY and CDR2 is SVGAGI. The CDR3 sequence is 11 residues long. Trimming stripped 6 bases from V and 7 bases from J, with 9 bases between. CDR3 residues: CASREVVEAFF. The CDR3 nucleotides read TGTGCCAGCAGGGAGGTAGTTGAAGCTTTCTTT.

The V and J genes are TRBV3-1 (or the pseudogene TRBV3-2) and TRBJ1-5; the D gene is possibly TRBD1 (6 bases). The CDR3 contains 15 residues. CDR1 and CDR2 from the germline V gene are LGHDT and YNNKEL (reference sequence). Trimming took off 5 bases at V and 7 bases at J, with 18 bases between the two ends. In DNA form, the CDR3 reads TGTGCCAGCAGCTCCACTCAGGGGCAGCGACAGCCCCAGCATTTT. Encoded protein: CASSSTQGQRQPQHF.

This clone occurred once. J is TRBJ1-3 and V is TRBV5-1; D is ambiguous. From germline, CDR1 is SGHRS and CDR2 YFSETQ. This CDR3 spans 17 amino acids. V shed 0 bases and J shed 0 bases, with 13 bases lying between them. CDR3 sequence (DNA): TGCGCCAGCAGCTTGGGGCAGGCCGATCACTCTGGAAACACCATATATTTT. Residues: CASSLGQADHSGNTIYF. The full variable domain, with the rest looked up from reference TRBV5-1 and TRBJ1-3, is KAGVTQTPRYLIKTRGQQVTLSCSPISGHRSVSWYQQTPGQGLQFLFEYFSETQRNKGNFPGRFSGRQFSNSRSEMNVSTLELGDSALYLCASSLGQADHSGNTIYFGEGSWLTVV.

CDR3 in amino acids: CASTRAQGAHSPLHF. CDR3 bases: TGTGCCAGCACTCGCGCGCAGGGGGCGCATTCACCCCTCCACTTT. This chain connects TRBV6-5 to TRBJ1-6; 8 nucleotides match TRBD1. Germline CDR1 reads MNHEY; CDR2 reads SVGAGI. J gave up 8 bases and V 7 bases, and 10 bases lay outside the gene matches. The length of the CDR3 is 15 residues.